The clone carrying this TCR beta chain has a handful of counts. The antigen is not known. The data originate from a study of post-analysis software for immune sequencing data. Researchers reported that TCR beta cDNA libraries carried unique molecular identifiers. TCRdb re-derived calls from the PCR reads in MiXCR, one entry per CDR3 protein. The sample lists about 770,000 distinct CDR3 sequences, 46% occurring once. Per the germline V gene, CDR1 is SGHTA and CDR2 is FQGNSA. There are 16 residues in the CDR3. V lost 1 base to trimming and J lost 2 bases, with 13 bases between them. Study results and caveats: Among a handful of TRBV segments more frequent in patients than controls were TRBV5-6, TRBV5-1 and TRBV20-1.

This receptor was identified in a girl aged 10-17 years with multiple sclerosis. This sequence joins TRBV7-2 and TRBJ2-3; tentative D call: TRBD1 (6 bases). Material: blood. CDR3 bases: TGTGCCAGCAGCTTAGGGGTGGGGGCGGACACAGATACGCAGTATTTT. It is translated as CASSLGVGADTDTQYF.